A selection of T cell receptor beta chains follows, all from one sample in a study of Graves' ophthalmopathy and Graves' hyperthyroidism. Each CDR3 protein is one row after TCRdb ran MiXCR on the multiplex PCR reads. The sample has some 240,000 distinct CDR3 sequences; around 42% are singletons. The sample was peripheral blood. These receptors all come from an adult man with Graves' ophthalmopathy. Each CDR3 is given with its conserved first and last residue. D genes are given only for firm matches. For some rows the clone size is stated as once, few or many, or as a class when expanded; others skip it.

d_call | j_call | v_call | clone_size | cdr3_nt | cdr3_aa
- | TRBJ2-2 | TRBV7-4 | - | TGTGCCAGCTATAGAGCAACGGGCAGGATGAAAACCGGGGAGCTGTTTTTT | CASYRATGRMKTGELFF
- | TRBJ2-5 | TRBV11-2 | - | TGTGCCAGCAGCTTAGATAGTCCACCAGGGACCCAGTACTTC | CASSLDSPPGTQYF
TRBD1 | TRBJ2-2 | TRBV20-1 | - | TGCAGTGCGGGCCGGGACAGAACCCCCGGGGAGCTGTTTTTT | CSAGRDRTPGELFF
TRBD1 | TRBJ1-1 | TRBV20-1 | few | TGCAGTGCTAGGTGGACAGGGGGCTTGAACACTGAAGCTTTCTTT | CSARWTGGLNTEAFF
TRBD1 | TRBJ2-7 | TRBV11-2 | - | TGTGCCAGCAGTGCCAGGGGGATCTCCTACGAGCAGTACTTC | CASSARGISYEQYF
TRBD1 | TRBJ1-1 | TRBV15 | - | TGTGCCACCAGCAGAGATAAGGGACAGGGGCCCTGGGATTCCACTGAAGCTTTCTTT | CATSRDKGQGPWDSTEAFF
- | TRBJ1-2 | TRBV20-1 | - | TGCAGTGCTCTGCCAAGCAACTATGGCTACACCTTC | CSALPSNYGYTF
- | TRBJ1-3 | TRBV29-1 | - | TGCAGCGTTGAAGCGGAGGGGCAGGCTGGAAACACCATATATTTT | CSVEAEGQAGNTIYF
TRBD1 | TRBJ1-5 | TRBV20-1 | - | TGCAGCGCCTACAATCGACAGGGAAGGGTCAATCAGCCCCAGCATTTT | CSAYNRQGRVNQPQHF
- | TRBJ2-7 | TRBV7-9 | - | TGTGCCAGCAGCGCTACTCCCAACAGGGTGGGGGAGCAGTACTTC | CASSATPNRVGEQYF
- | TRBJ2-2 | TRBV7-7 | many | TGTGCTAGCAGCTTTTCAAGCCGTCCCGGGGAGCTGTTTTTT | CASSFSSRPGELFF
- | TRBJ1-1 | TRBV10-2 | few | TGCGCCAGCAGATGGGGGGTGAACACTGAAGCTTTCTTT | CASRWGVNTEAFF